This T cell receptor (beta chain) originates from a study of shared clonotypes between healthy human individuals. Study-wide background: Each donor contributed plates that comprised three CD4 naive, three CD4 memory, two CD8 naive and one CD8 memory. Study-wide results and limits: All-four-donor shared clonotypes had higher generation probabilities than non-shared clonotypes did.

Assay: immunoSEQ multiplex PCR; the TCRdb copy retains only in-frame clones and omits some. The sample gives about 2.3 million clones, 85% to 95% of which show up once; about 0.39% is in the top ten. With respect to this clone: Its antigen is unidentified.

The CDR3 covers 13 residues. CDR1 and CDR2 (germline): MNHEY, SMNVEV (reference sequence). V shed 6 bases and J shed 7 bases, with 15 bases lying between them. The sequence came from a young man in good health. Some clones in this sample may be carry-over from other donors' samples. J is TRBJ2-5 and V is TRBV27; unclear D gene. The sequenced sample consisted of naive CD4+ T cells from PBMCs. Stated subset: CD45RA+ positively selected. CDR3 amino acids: CASSPVGPGTQYF. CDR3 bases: TGTGCCAGCAGCCCGGTGGGCCCAGGGACCCAGTACTTC.